This T cell receptor beta chain was observed in a study of PD-1 blockade in classical Hodgkin lymphoma. The time point here: cycle 4 day 1 (C4D1), after less than seven weeks of nivolumab. Brentuximab vedotin exposure varied among the patients, all of whom had relapsed after autologous stem cell transplantation. The assay was immunoSEQ multiplex PCR, and TCRdb's table has in-frame clones only and misses some. The sample holds more than 90,000 clones; roughly 73% are singletons and the top ten take about 9.4%. This receptor was obtained from a human donor with classical Hodgkin lymphoma. The sample was peripheral blood mononuclear cells (PBMCs), taken before the fourth cycle of nivolumab.

The CDR3 DNA sequence: TGTGCCAGCTCACCCCGGGGAGGGGTAAGAGAGACCCAGTACTTC. This translates into CASSPRGGVRETQYF. The chain carries TRBV18 and TRBJ2-5; 7 nucleotides align to TRBD2. This CDR3 comprises 15 residues. J lost 4 bases, V lost 3 bases, and 8 bases had no gene match. Germline CDR1 and CDR2: KGHSH and LQKENI.